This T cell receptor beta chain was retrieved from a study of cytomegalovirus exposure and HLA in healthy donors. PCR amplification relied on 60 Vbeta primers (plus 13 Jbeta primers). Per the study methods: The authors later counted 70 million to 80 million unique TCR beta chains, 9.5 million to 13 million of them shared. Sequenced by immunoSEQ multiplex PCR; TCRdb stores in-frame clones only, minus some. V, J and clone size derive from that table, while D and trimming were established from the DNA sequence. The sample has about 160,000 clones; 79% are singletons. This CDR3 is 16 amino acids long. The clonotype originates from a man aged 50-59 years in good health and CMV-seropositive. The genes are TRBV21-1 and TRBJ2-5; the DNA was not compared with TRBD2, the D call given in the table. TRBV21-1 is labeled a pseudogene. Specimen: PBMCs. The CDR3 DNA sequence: TGTGCCAGCAGCAATCTTCGCGGTCTAATGAGGGAGACCCAGTACTTC. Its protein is CASSNLRGLMRETQYF.